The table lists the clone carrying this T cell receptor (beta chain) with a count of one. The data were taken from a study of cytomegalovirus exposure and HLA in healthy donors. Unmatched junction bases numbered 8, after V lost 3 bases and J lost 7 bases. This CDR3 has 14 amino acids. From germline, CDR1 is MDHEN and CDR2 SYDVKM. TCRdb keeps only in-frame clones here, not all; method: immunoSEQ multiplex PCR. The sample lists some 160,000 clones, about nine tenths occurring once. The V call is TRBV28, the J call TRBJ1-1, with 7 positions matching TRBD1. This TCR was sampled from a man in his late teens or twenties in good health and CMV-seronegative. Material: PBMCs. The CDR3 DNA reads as TGTGCCAGCAGTTTTGTAGGGGGCAGTGGTGAAGCTTTCTTT. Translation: CASSFVGGSGEAFF.